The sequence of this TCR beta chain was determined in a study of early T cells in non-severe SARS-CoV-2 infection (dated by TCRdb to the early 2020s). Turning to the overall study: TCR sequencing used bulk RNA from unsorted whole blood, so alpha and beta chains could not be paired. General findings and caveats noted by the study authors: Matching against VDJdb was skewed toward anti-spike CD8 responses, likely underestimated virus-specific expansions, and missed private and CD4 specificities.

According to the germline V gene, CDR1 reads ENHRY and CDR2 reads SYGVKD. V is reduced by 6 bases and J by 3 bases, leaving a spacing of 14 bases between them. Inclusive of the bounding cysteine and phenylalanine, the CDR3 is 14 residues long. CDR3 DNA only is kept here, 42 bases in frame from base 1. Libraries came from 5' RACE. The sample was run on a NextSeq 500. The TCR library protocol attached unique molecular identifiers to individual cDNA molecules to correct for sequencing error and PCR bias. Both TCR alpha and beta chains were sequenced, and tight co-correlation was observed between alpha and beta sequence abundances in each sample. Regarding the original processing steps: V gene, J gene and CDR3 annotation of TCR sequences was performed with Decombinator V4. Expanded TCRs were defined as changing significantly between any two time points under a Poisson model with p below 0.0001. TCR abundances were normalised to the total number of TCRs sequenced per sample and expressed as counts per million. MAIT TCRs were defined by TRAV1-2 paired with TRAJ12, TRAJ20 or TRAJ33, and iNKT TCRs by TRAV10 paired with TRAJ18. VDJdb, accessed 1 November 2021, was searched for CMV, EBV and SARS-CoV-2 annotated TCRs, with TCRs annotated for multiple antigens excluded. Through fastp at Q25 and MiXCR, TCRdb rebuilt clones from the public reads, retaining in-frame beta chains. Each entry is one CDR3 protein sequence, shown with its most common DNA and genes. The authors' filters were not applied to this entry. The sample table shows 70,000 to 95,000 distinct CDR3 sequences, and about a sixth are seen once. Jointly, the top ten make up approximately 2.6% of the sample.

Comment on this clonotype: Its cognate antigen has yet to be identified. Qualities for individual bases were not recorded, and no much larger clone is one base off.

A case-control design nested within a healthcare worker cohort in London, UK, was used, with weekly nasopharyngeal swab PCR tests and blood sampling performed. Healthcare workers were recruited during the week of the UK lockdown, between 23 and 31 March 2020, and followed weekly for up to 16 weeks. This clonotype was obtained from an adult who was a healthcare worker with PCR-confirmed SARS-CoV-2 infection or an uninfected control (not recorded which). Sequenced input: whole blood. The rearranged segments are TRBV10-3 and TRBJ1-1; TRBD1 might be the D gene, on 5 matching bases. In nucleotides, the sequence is TGTGCCATCAGGGACATCGTTGGGGACACTGAAGCTTTCTTT. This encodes CAIRDIVGDTEAFF.